This T cell receptor (beta chain) was documented in a study of cytomegalovirus exposure and HLA in healthy donors. Study background: The 90 to 150 validation repertoires used a platform that matched the one used for the approximately 620 first-cohort repertoires, as a later analysis reported. Whole-study results and caveats: CMV antigen specificity was confirmed in vitro for a few CMV-associated chains.

Produced via immunoSEQ multiplex PCR; TCRdb's table is partial and in-frame only. Of about 110,000 clones listed, around 82% are singletons. The germline V gene has CDR1 SGHVS and CDR2 FNYEAQ. The CDR3 totals 12 residues. J gave up 4 bases and V 4 bases, and 0 bases lay outside the gene matches. This clone was detected once. Antigen specificity is unknown. This chain links TRBV7-6 with TRBJ2-5; TRBD1 agrees at 7 bases. The sample consisted of PBMCs. The origin of this receptor is a woman aged 18 to 35 in good health and CMV-seronegative. The CDR3 loop reads CASSSGGETQYF. CDR3 DNA: TGTGCCAGCAGCTCAGGGGGAGAGACCCAGTACTTC.